Reported below is one T cell receptor beta chain. The entry originates in a study of blood T cell repertoires in COVID-19. Overall study: There were acute and convalescent COVID-19 samples, and they came from the United States, Italy and Spain. T cells, B-cell-depleted T cells, or PBMCs supplied cDNA or gDNA.

The CDR3 contains 14 residues. V shed 1 base and J shed 2 bases, with 9 bases lying between them. Germline V gives CDR1 SGHRS, CDR2 YFSETQ. Sequencing was performed with immunoSEQ multiplex PCR; in TCRdb, only in-frame clones are kept and a portion is missing. The profile covers about 90,000 clones, with around 90% appearing a single time and less than 3.5% taken by the ten largest. Seattle patient enrollment occurred during active infection, with longitudinal follow-up thereafter. Sample: peripheral blood. This sequence originates from a man in his fifties with COVID-19, enrolled during active disease. The chain couples TRBV5-1 to TRBJ1-2, with D perhaps matching TRBD1 (5 bases). Here the CDR3 reads CASSLSPGNYGYTF. In DNA, the CDR3 is TGCGCCAGCAGCTTGTCTCCAGGGAACTATGGCTACACCTTC.